Below are 12 T cell receptor beta chains sequenced from a single sample in a study of blood T cell repertoires in COVID-19. Sequenced by immunoSEQ multiplex PCR; TCRdb stores in-frame clones only, minus some. This sample yields some 260,000 clones, of which around 87% are seen a single time; about 6% belongs to the top ten. Sequenced: PBMCs or T cells enriched from blood (not recorded which). The receptor source for this set is a woman in her thirties with acute COVID-19.

The chain uses TRBV9 and TRBJ2-5; the match to TRBD1 covers 8 bases. Germline V gives CDR1 SGDLS, CDR2 YYNGEE. This CDR3 comprises 15 residues. V lost 0 bases and J lost 7; bases outside the gene matches: 8. The CDR3 DNA is TGTGCCAGCAGCGTAGAATCGGGACAGGCAACGACCCAGTACTTC. It yields the protein CASSVESGQATTQYF.

V is TRBV6-2 or TRBV6-3 and J is TRBJ2-2, with TRBD2 identical over 10 bases. The CDR3 is 13 residues long. Germline lookup yields CDR1 MNHEY and CDR2 SVGEGT. Trimming at V came to 6 bases and at J to 8 bases, leaving 3 bases not matched to a gene. This CDR3 reads CASSLAGVGELFF. In DNA, the CDR3 is TGTGCCAGCAGCCTAGCGGGAGTGGGGGAGCTGTTTTTT.

The rearrangement uses TRBV18 and TRBJ2-2; 14 bases match TRBD2. J gave up 1 base and V 4 bases, and 5 bases lay outside the gene matches. The CDR3 is 18 amino acids. CDR1 and CDR2 (germline): KGHSH, LQKENI. The CDR3 sequence: CASSRSGTSGRNTGELFF. The CDR3 nucleotides are TGTGCCAGCTCACGATCCGGGACTAGCGGGAGGAACACCGGGGAGCTGTTTTTT.

The CDR3 protein is CASSFKGGNTGELFF. CDR3 DNA sequence: TGTGCCAGCAGTTTTAAGGGAGGGAACACCGGGGAGCTGTTTTTT. The rearrangement links TRBV27 to TRBJ2-2, with D possibly matching TRBD2 (6 bases). Trimming removed 3 bases at V and 1 base at J, with 9 bases between. This CDR3 is built from 15 residues. Germline V gives CDR1 MNHEY, CDR2 SMNVEV (reference sequence).

This clone appeared a single time. The chain joins TRBV27 to TRBJ2-2, with 8 bases fitting TRBD2. The CDR3 covers 20 residues. The germline V gene has CDR1 MNHEY and CDR2 SMNVEV (reference sequence). After removal of 7 bases from V and 6 bases from J, the junction contained 25 bases not matched to a gene. The CDR3 region is CASTLKHGMVAGGRPGELFF. The CDR3 DNA follows: TGTGCCAGCACCCTAAAGCACGGGATGGTGGCGGGAGGACGACCCGGGGAGCTGTTTTTT.

The V gene is TRBV4-1, the J gene TRBJ2-7, with D possibly TRBD1 on 5 matching bases. Germline V gene data show CDR1 as MGHRA and CDR2 as YSYEKL. V was cut by 5 bases and J by 5 bases, with 7 bases left in between. The CDR3 length is 11 residues. CDR3 sequence reads: CASSLGHEQYF. The CDR3 region has the DNA TGCGCCAGCAGCTTGGGGCACGAGCAGTACTTC.

To note about this clone: This sample also contains other DNA sequences that code for the same CDR3. The chain combines TRBV19 with TRBJ2-3; TRBD1 might be the D (5 bases). V lost 3 bases to trimming and J lost 0 bases, with 7 bases between them. Per germline, CDR1 LNHDA and CDR2 SQIVND (reference sequence). This CDR3 is 14 amino acids long. Written as DNA, the CDR3 is TGTGCCAGTAGTATGGGGCTTAGCACAGATACGCAGTATTTT. Protein sequence: CASSMGLSTDTQYF.

The chain carries TRBV19 and TRBJ2-3; D is unresolved. V was cut by 5 bases and J by 2 bases, with 8 bases left in between. Germline-derived CDR1 and CDR2 are LNHDA and SQIVND (reference sequence). The CDR3 length is 13 residues. The CDR3 loop is CASSWLDTDTQYF. CDR3 nucleotide sequence: TGTGCCAGTAGTTGGTTAGACACAGATACGCAGTATTTT.

This chain links TRBV27 with TRBJ1-1; 11 nucleotides match TRBD1. The V gene end was trimmed by 7 bases and the J gene end by 4 bases; junction bases not matched to a gene: 2. Per the germline V gene, CDR1 is MNHEY and CDR2 is SMNVEV (reference sequence). The CDR3 is made up of 13 amino acids. The CDR3 loop is CASTGQGGTEAFF. The CDR3 DNA sequence: TGTGCCAGCACGGGACAGGGGGGCACTGAAGCTTTCTTT.

The chain has TRBV7-2 and TRBJ1-6, with D possibly matching TRBD1 (6 bases). CDR1 SGHTA and CDR2 FQGNSA come from the germline V gene. Trimming stripped 4 bases from V and 9 bases from J, with 16 bases between. The CDR3 consists of 15 residues. The CDR3 is CASSSQGFRVSPLHF. As DNA, the CDR3 is TGTGCCAGCAGCTCACAGGGATTTCGGGTTTCACCCCTCCACTTT.

The chain carries TRBV29-1 and TRBJ1-2; D not resolved. Germline V lookup: CDR1 SQVTM, CDR2 ANQGSEA. Trimming took off 3 bases at V and 1 base at J, with 9 bases between the two ends. The CDR3 consists of 13 residues. In DNA, the CDR3 is TGCAGCGTTGAGTGGAGCCTTAACTATGGCTACACCTTC. Amino acids: CSVEWSLNYGYTF. Based on the CDR3 plus reference TRBV29-1 and TRBJ1-2, the full variable domain is SAVISQKPSRDICQRGTSLTIQCQVDSQVTMMFWYRQQPGQSLTLIATANQGSEATYESGFVIDKFPISRPNLTFSTLTVSNMSPEDSSIYLCSVEWSLNYGYTFGSGTRLTVV.

This clone has only a few counts. The gene calls are TRBV27 and TRBJ1-5; 8 bases align to TRBD1. With V trimmed by 7 bases and J by 4 bases, 12 bases remained unmatched. The germline gives CDR1 MNHEY, CDR2 SMNVEV (reference sequence). The CDR3 covers 16 residues. Here the CDR3 reads CASTWEGTGKNQPQHF. The CDR3 nucleotides are TGTGCCAGCACTTGGGAGGGGACAGGAAAAAATCAGCCCCAGCATTTT.